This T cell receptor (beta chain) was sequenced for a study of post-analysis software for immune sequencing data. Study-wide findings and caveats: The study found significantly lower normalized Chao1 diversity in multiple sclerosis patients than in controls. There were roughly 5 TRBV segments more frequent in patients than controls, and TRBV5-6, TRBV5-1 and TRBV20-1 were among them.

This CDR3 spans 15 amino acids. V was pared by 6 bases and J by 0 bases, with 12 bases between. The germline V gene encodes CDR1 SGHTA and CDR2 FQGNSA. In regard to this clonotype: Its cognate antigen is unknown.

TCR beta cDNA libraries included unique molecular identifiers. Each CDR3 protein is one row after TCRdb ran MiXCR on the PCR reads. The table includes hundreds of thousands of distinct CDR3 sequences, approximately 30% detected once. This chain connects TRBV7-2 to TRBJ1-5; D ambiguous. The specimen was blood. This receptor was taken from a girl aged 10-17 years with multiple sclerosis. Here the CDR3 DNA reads TGTGCCAGCAGACCCGGGCCGAATAGCAATCAGCCCCAGCATTTT. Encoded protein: CASRPGPNSNQPQHF. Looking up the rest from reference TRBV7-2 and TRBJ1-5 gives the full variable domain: GAGVSQSPSNKVTEKGKDVELRCDPISGHTALYWYRQSLGQGLEFLIYFQGNSAPDKSGLPSDRFSAERTGGSVSTLTIQRTQQEDSAVYLCASRPGPNSNQPQHFGDGTRLSIL.